These T cell receptor beta chains were read from a single sample in a study of blood T cells in healthy people across ages. In TCRdb, the 5' RACE reads were re-called with MiXCR into one record per CDR3 protein. The sample contains 900,000 to 950,000 distinct CDR3 sequences, approximately 32% of which appear only once. These data were likewise used in another study, on T cells of mothers and their children.

Sequencing was done on a sample of blood. The receptors originated from a middle-aged woman in good health. Both conserved end residues are part of each CDR3. D genes are given only for firm matches. Clone size appears in some rows only: once, few, many, or a class for an expanded clone.

>NA|once|TRBV9|TRBJ2-2
CASSVSPGTATGELFF
TGTGCCAGCAGCGTCTCCCCGGGGACGGCCACCGGGGAGCTGTTTTTT
>NA|few|TRBV14|TRBJ2-7
CVSSQLDREVYEQYF
TGTGTCAGCAGCCAACTAGACAGGGAGGTGTACGAGCAGTACTTC
>NA|NA|TRBV2|TRBJ2-5
CASKRQGIQETQYF
TGTGCCAGCAAGCGTCAGGGGATCCAAGAGACCCAGTACTTC
>NA|NA|TRBV20-1|TRBJ1-2
CSASASGFFGYTF
TGCAGTGCTAGTGCCTCGGGGTTCTTTGGCTACACCTTC
>TRBD2|NA|TRBV11-2|TRBJ2-7
CASSLVRGDYEQYF
TGTGCCAGCAGCTTAGTTCGGGGGGACTACGAGCAGTACTTC
>NA|NA|TRBV10-3|TRBJ2-6
CVIRGDSGANVLTF
TGTGTCATCAGGGGGGACTCTGGGGCCAACGTCCTGACTTTC
>NA|NA|TRBV20-1|TRBJ2-3
CSTTRGRTDTQYF
TGCAGTACAACCCGGGGGCGCACAGATACGCAGTATTTT
>NA|NA|TRBV7-8|TRBJ1-4
CASSLLGHNEKLFF
TGTGCCAGCAGCTTGTTGGGACACAATGAAAAACTGTTTTTT
>NA|few|TRBV30|TRBJ2-6
CAWMIGGANVLTF
TGTGCCTGGATGATAGGTGGGGCCAACGTCCTGACTTTC
>TRBD2|NA|TRBV7-6|TRBJ2-7
CASSSQRPGGASPEQYF
TGTGCCAGCAGCTCCCAGCGCCCGGGGGGGGCCTCTCCCGAGCAGTACTTC